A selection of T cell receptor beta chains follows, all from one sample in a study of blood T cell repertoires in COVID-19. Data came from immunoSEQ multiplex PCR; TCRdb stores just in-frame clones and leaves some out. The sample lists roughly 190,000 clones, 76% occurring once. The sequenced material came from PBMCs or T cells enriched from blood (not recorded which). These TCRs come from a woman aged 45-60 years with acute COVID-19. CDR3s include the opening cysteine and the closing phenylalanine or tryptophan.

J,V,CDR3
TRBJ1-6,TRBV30,CAWSLRQESYNSPLHF
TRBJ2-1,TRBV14,CASSHLDTNEQFF
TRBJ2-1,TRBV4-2,CASSPLGTSYNEQFF
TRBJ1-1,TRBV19,CASSIRNTEAFF
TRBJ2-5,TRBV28,CASSSPITGTLIQETQYF
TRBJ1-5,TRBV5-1,CASSLLGGLNQPQHF
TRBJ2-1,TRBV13,CASSLGVASANEQFF
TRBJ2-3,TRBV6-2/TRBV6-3,CASSYVRVKTDTQYF
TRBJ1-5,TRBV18,CASSPYGGDHQPQHF
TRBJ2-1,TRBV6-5,CASSPGGAFYNEQFF
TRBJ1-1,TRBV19,CASSPSRAGSPTEAFF
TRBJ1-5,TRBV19,CASSSRDRTFFEFSRANQPQHF
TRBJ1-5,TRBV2,CASTQKRTGAIQPQHF
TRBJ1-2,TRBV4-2,CASSQTGIPYGYTF
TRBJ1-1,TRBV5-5,CASSLDRGIMNTEAFF
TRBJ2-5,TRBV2,CASEQEGGETQYF
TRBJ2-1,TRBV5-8,CASSFLDSNEQFF
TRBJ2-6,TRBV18,CASSPTGSGANVLTF
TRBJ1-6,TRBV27,CASSEDRVDNSPLHF
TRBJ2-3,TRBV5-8,CASSLYIGPSTDTQYF
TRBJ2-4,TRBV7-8,CARQVRDVAKNIQYF
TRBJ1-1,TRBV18,CASSPHGQANTEAFF
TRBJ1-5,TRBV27,CATRRTGNQPQHF
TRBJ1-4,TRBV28,CASSSATNEKLFF
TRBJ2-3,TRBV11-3,CASSLDLVGPDTQYF